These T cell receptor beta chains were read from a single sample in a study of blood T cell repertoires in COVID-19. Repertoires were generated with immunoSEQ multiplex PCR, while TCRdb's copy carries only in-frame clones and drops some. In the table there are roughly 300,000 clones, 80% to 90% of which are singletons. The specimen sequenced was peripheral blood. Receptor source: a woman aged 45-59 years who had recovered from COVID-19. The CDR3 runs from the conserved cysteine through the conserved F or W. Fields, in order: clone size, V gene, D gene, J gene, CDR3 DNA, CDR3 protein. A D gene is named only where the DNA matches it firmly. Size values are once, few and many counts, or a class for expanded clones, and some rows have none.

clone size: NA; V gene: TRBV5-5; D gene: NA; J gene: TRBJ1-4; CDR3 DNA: TGTGCCAGCAGCCGACTCGGATCAACTAATGAAAAACTGTTTTTT; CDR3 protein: CASSRLGSTNEKLFF
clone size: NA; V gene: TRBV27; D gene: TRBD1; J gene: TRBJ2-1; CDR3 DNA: TGTGCCAGCAGTAGGCAGGGGGCCGCCTACAATGAGCAGTTCTTC; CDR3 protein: CASSRQGAAYNEQFF
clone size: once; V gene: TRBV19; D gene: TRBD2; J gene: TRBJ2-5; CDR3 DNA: TGTGCCAGTAGAGCTAGCGGGGAAGAGACCCAGTACTTC; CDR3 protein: CASRASGEETQYF
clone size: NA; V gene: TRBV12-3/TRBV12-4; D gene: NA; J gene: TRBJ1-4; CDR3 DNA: TGTGCCAGCAGTTTTGGTTTGATAGAGCCCCTGTTTTTT; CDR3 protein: CASSFGLIEPLFF
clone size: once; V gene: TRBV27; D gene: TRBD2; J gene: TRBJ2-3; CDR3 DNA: TGTGCCAGCAGTTTGTGGGGGGGAGGAGATACGCAGTATTTT; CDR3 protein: CASSLWGGGDTQYF
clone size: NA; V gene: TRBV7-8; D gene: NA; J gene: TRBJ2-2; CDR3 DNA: TGTGCCAGCAGCCAGACAGGGTTGCGGGACGGGGAGCTGTTTTTT; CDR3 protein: CASSQTGLRDGELFF
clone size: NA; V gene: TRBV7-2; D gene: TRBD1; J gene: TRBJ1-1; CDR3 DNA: TGTGCCAGCAGCACTGAGGGACAGGGGGGAGCTGAAGCTTTCTTT; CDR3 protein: CASSTEGQGGAEAFF
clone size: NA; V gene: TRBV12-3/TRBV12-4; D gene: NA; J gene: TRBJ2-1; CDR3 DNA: TGTGCCAGCAGTCGACTAGGGACCCCACACTTCTTC; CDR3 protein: CASSRLGTPHFF
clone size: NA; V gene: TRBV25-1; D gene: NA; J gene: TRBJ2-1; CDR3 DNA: TGTGCCAGCAGTGAAGCCCACAACAATGAGCAGTTCTTC; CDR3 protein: CASSEAHNNEQFF
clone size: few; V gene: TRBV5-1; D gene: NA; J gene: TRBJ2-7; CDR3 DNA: TGCGCCAGCAGCTTACGCAGGGGCCACGAGCAGTACTTC; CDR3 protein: CASSLRRGHEQYF
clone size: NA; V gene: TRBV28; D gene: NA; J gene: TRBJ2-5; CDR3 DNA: TGTGCCACAAGGGGTCAAGAGACCCAGTACTTC; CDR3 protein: CATRGQETQYF
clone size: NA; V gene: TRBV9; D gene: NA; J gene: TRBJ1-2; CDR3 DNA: TGTGCCAGCAGCGTAGGGACTCTTGGCTACACCTTC; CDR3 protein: CASSVGTLGYTF
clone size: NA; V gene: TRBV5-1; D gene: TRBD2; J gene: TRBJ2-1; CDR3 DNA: TGCGCCAGCAGCTTGGGGCTAGCGGGAGACAATGAGCAGTTCTTC; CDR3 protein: CASSLGLAGDNEQFF
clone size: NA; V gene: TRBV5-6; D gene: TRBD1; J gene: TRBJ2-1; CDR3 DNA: TGTGCCAGCACCCGGGACAGCAACTCCTACAATGAGCAGTTCTTC; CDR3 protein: CASTRDSNSYNEQFF
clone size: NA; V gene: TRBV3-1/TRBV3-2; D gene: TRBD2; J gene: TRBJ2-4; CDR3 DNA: TGTGCCAGCAGCCACCTAAACCGGACTAGCGGGGGGATGGCCAAAAACATTCAGTACTTC; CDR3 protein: CASSHLNRTSGGMAKNIQYF
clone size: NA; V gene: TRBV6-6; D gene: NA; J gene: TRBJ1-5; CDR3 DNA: TGTGCCAGCAGCTGGGGGGGTGACAATCAGCCCCAGCATTTT; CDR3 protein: CASSWGGDNQPQHF
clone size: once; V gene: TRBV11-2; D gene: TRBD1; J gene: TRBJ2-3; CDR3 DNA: TGTGCCAGCAGCTTAGATACAGGGGCTAGCACAGATACGCAGTATTTT; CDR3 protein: CASSLDTGASTDTQYF
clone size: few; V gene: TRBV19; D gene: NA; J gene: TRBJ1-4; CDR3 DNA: TGTGCCAGTCAAGGGGGAACTAATGAAAAACTGTTTTTT; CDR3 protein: CASQGGTNEKLFF
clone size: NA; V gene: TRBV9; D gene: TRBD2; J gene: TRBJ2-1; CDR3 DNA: TGTGCCAGCAGCGTACAAGCGGGAGTGCGGAGTGAGCAGTTCTTC; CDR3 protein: CASSVQAGVRSEQFF